This entry features one T cell receptor (beta chain) sequence. Antigen unknown. PCR amplification relied on 60 Vbeta primers (plus 13 Jbeta primers). Profiling relied on immunoSEQ multiplex PCR, and the TCRdb table lists in-frame clones only, not all of them. This sample has approximately 190,000 clones, with roughly 80% found just once. This sample was included in a study of cytomegalovirus exposure and HLA in healthy donors. Between the trimmed V and J ends, which lost 5 bases and 0 bases, there was a span of 7 bases. The CDR3 sequence is 13 residues long. Germline V lookup: CDR1 SNHLY, CDR2 FYNNEI. Points from the study as a whole: An assumption of roughly uniform sequencing depth across donors underlay the presence/absence analyses. In vitro experiments confirmed that three CMV-associated chains were specific for CMV antigens. A later analysis found TCR association rates differed by HLA locus, highest for DRB1 and lowest for HLA-C.

This clonotype was obtained from a man aged 35 to 55 in good health and CMV-seropositive. Sequenced input: PBMCs. This chain uses TRBV2 with TRBJ1-2; D ambiguous. DNA of the CDR3: TGTGCCAGCAGTCAAGTATCTAACTATGGCTACACCTTC. Encoded protein: CASSQVSNYGYTF. The full variable domain, its missing parts supplied by reference TRBV2 and TRBJ1-2, is EPEVTQTPSHQVTQMGQEVILRCVPISNHLYFYWYRQILGQKVEFLVSFYNNEISEKSEIFDDQFSVERPDGSNFTLKIRSTKLEDSAMYFCASSQVSNYGYTFGSGTRLTVV.